This is a list of T cell receptor beta chains from one sample in a study of T cell responses to AZD1222 COVID-19 vaccine. Clones were read by immunoSEQ multiplex PCR, and TCRdb kept only the in-frame ones, dropping some. The profile covers 150,000 to 200,000 clones, with 88% appearing a single time and 0.49% taken by the ten largest. The starting material was peripheral blood, obtained on day 0 of AZD1222 vaccination. Receptor source: an adult in good health. Each CDR3 is given with its conserved first and last residue. A D gene is named only where the DNA matches it firmly. Clone size is shown for a subset of rows, as once, few, many or a class of expanded clone.

d_gene: TRBD1; v_gene: TRBV5-1; abundance: .; j_gene: TRBJ2-7; CDR3nt: TGCGCCAGCAGCTTGGCCTCGGACAGGGGCTACGAGCAGTACTTC; CDR3aa: CASSLASDRGYEQYF
d_gene: .; v_gene: TRBV28; abundance: few; j_gene: TRBJ1-2; CDR3nt: TGTGCCAGCAGTAAACTCATACGGGAGGCTGCGTTTGGCTACACCTTC; CDR3aa: CASSKLIREAAFGYTF
d_gene: TRBD1; v_gene: TRBV27; abundance: .; j_gene: TRBJ1-3; CDR3nt: TGTGCCAGCAGTTTATGGACAGGGATTGGAAACACCATATATTTT; CDR3aa: CASSLWTGIGNTIYF
d_gene: .; v_gene: TRBV10-3; abundance: .; j_gene: TRBJ1-6; CDR3nt: TGTGCCACCACTGAGGACAGCTATAATTCACCCCTCCACTTT; CDR3aa: CATTEDSYNSPLHF
d_gene: TRBD2; v_gene: TRBV19; abundance: .; j_gene: TRBJ2-7; CDR3nt: TGTGCCAGTAATTTTGGGACTAGCGGCTACGAGCAGTACTTC; CDR3aa: CASNFGTSGYEQYF
d_gene: .; v_gene: TRBV9; abundance: .; j_gene: TRBJ1-3; CDR3nt: TGTGCCAGCAGCGCCTTTCGGTCCTCTGGAAACACCATATATTTT; CDR3aa: CASSAFRSSGNTIYF
d_gene: TRBD2; v_gene: TRBV6-4; abundance: .; j_gene: TRBJ2-1; CDR3nt: TGTGCCAGCAGTGACGGGCGGGAGGGGAATGAGCAGTTCTTC; CDR3aa: CASSDGREGNEQFF
d_gene: .; v_gene: TRBV10-1; abundance: .; j_gene: TRBJ1-1; CDR3nt: TGCGCCAGCAGTGAGTCAGGGCGCGGAGCTTTCTTT; CDR3aa: CASSESGRGAFF
d_gene: .; v_gene: TRBV6-2/TRBV6-3; abundance: .; j_gene: TRBJ1-1; CDR3nt: TGTGCCAGCAGCCCCCCACTCGGGCTAAACACTGAAGCTTTCTTT; CDR3aa: CASSPPLGLNTEAFF
d_gene: TRBD1; v_gene: TRBV6-2/TRBV6-3; abundance: .; j_gene: TRBJ1-5; CDR3nt: TGTGCCAGCAGTTACGGGCGGTACCGACAGGGGAATCGCAATCAGCCCCAGCATTTT; CDR3aa: CASSYGRYRQGNRNQPQHF
d_gene: .; v_gene: TRBV7-2; abundance: .; j_gene: TRBJ2-7; CDR3nt: TGTGCCAGCAGGCCCGGCGGGGGCAGCCGCGTATACGAGCAGTACTTC; CDR3aa: CASRPGGGSRVYEQYF
d_gene: .; v_gene: TRBV28; abundance: .; j_gene: TRBJ2-2; CDR3nt: TGTGCCAGCAGTCTAGGGGGGGGCACCGGGGAGCTGTTTTTT; CDR3aa: CASSLGGGTGELFF
d_gene: .; v_gene: TRBV7-8; abundance: few; j_gene: TRBJ1-1; CDR3nt: TGTGCCAGCAGCCTGGACAGTCGGCAAGCTTTCTTT; CDR3aa: CASSLDSRQAFF
d_gene: TRBD1; v_gene: TRBV7-3; abundance: .; j_gene: TRBJ2-7; CDR3nt: TGTGCCAGCAGCTTAACGGCGCAGGGGGCCTACGAGCAGTACTTC; CDR3aa: CASSLTAQGAYEQYF
d_gene: TRBD2; v_gene: TRBV3-1/TRBV3-2; abundance: .; j_gene: TRBJ2-4; CDR3nt: TGTGCCAGCAGCCAGGCCCGTGAGGAGCGGGGAGCCAAAAACATTCAGTACTTC; CDR3aa: CASSQAREERGAKNIQYF
d_gene: .; v_gene: TRBV12-5; abundance: .; j_gene: TRBJ1-4; CDR3nt: TGTGCTAGTGGTTTGGTACATTCAGCGGGAACTAATGAAAAACTGTTTTTT; CDR3aa: CASGLVHSAGTNEKLFF
d_gene: .; v_gene: TRBV7-2; abundance: .; j_gene: TRBJ1-4; CDR3nt: TGTGCCAGCAGCTTTGCATCCACTAATGAAAAACTGTTTTTT; CDR3aa: CASSFASTNEKLFF
d_gene: TRBD2; v_gene: TRBV5-6; abundance: .; j_gene: TRBJ2-1; CDR3nt: TGTGCCAGCAGCTACAAGGGACTAGTTCGGAATGAGCAGTTCTTC; CDR3aa: CASSYKGLVRNEQFF
d_gene: .; v_gene: TRBV5-4; abundance: .; j_gene: TRBJ2-7; CDR3nt: TGTGCCAGCAGCTTGGCCGGTGTGGGTTCGGAGCAGTACTTC; CDR3aa: CASSLAGVGSEQYF
d_gene: TRBD1; v_gene: TRBV4-2; abundance: few; j_gene: TRBJ2-3; CDR3nt: TGTGCCAGCAGTACAACCGGGACAGGGGTAAGAGATACGCAGTATTTT; CDR3aa: CASSTTGTGVRDTQYF
d_gene: TRBD1; v_gene: TRBV19; abundance: .; j_gene: TRBJ1-5; CDR3nt: TGTGCCAGTAGTTCCCATCCGGGACAGGGGGGCAATCAGCCCCAGCATTTT; CDR3aa: CASSSHPGQGGNQPQHF
d_gene: TRBD2; v_gene: TRBV27; abundance: .; j_gene: TRBJ2-3; CDR3nt: TGTGCCAGCACCCTGACAGCGGGGAGTACAGATACGCAGTATTTT; CDR3aa: CASTLTAGSTDTQYF
d_gene: .; v_gene: TRBV28; abundance: .; j_gene: TRBJ2-5; CDR3nt: TGTGCCAGCAGTTTAAGGGACTGGCAAGAGACCCAGTACTTC; CDR3aa: CASSLRDWQETQYF
d_gene: .; v_gene: TRBV19; abundance: .; j_gene: TRBJ1-2; CDR3nt: TGTGCCAGTAGTCCACAGGACAGACTAAACTATGGCTACACCTTC; CDR3aa: CASSPQDRLNYGYTF
d_gene: .; v_gene: TRBV11-2; abundance: .; j_gene: TRBJ1-5; CDR3nt: TGTGCCAGCAGCTTAGGAGATTACAATCAGCCCCAGCATTTT; CDR3aa: CASSLGDYNQPQHF
d_gene: .; v_gene: TRBV27; abundance: once; j_gene: TRBJ1-2; CDR3nt: TGTGCCAGCAGTAGCAGGGGCTTCAGCTATGGCTACACCTTC; CDR3aa: CASSSRGFSYGYTF
d_gene: .; v_gene: TRBV18; abundance: .; j_gene: TRBJ2-7; CDR3nt: TGTGCCAGCTCGTCGGCCCGGTATGACGAGCAGTACTTC; CDR3aa: CASSSARYDEQYF
d_gene: .; v_gene: TRBV10-3; abundance: .; j_gene: TRBJ1-1; CDR3nt: TGTGCCATCAGTGGAGGCGACAGGAACACTGAAGCTTTCTTT; CDR3aa: CAISGGDRNTEAFF
d_gene: .; v_gene: TRBV10-3; abundance: .; j_gene: TRBJ1-1; CDR3nt: TGTGCCATCAGTGAGTCGGCGAGGAACACTGAAGCTTTCTTT; CDR3aa: CAISESARNTEAFF
d_gene: .; v_gene: TRBV27; abundance: .; j_gene: TRBJ1-6; CDR3nt: TGTGCCAGCACCACCGGGGCTGGATTGACACCCCTCCACTTT; CDR3aa: CASTTGAGLTPLHF
d_gene: .; v_gene: TRBV19; abundance: .; j_gene: TRBJ2-5; CDR3nt: TGTGCCAGTAGTGTCGGGGTCGGGACGCGAGGAGAGACCCAGTACTTC; CDR3aa: CASSVGVGTRGETQYF
d_gene: TRBD1; v_gene: TRBV5-4; abundance: .; j_gene: TRBJ1-4; CDR3nt: TGTGCCAGCAGTCATGACAGGGTTTACGAAAAACTGTTTTTT; CDR3aa: CASSHDRVYEKLFF
d_gene: .; v_gene: TRBV19; abundance: few; j_gene: TRBJ1-6; CDR3nt: TGTGCCAGTACCACGGGTGGGAGTGCTTCCTATAATTCACCCCTCCACTTT; CDR3aa: CASTTGGSASYNSPLHF
d_gene: TRBD1; v_gene: TRBV29-1; abundance: .; j_gene: TRBJ2-3; CDR3nt: TGCAGCGTTGATGGGGACAGCTTTATCACAGATACGCAGTATTTT; CDR3aa: CSVDGDSFITDTQYF
d_gene: .; v_gene: TRBV20-1; abundance: .; j_gene: TRBJ2-1; CDR3nt: TGCAGTGCCCTCCGACAGGAAGAGCAGTTCTTC; CDR3aa: CSALRQEEQFF
d_gene: .; v_gene: TRBV30; abundance: .; j_gene: TRBJ1-1; CDR3nt: TGTGCCTGGAGTGTCAGGATGAACACTGAAGCTTTCTTT; CDR3aa: CAWSVRMNTEAFF
d_gene: .; v_gene: TRBV7-2; abundance: few; j_gene: TRBJ1-5; CDR3nt: TGTGCCAGCAGCTTAGACGCAGGGATCACTCAGCCCCAGCATTTT; CDR3aa: CASSLDAGITQPQHF
d_gene: .; v_gene: TRBV10-2; abundance: .; j_gene: TRBJ1-1; CDR3nt: TGCGCCACGCACCCTGGGGTCACTGAAGCTTTCTTT; CDR3aa: CATHPGVTEAFF
d_gene: .; v_gene: TRBV28; abundance: .; j_gene: TRBJ1-2; CDR3nt: TGTGCCAGCAGGTCGGGTGACTACGGCTACACCTTC; CDR3aa: CASRSGDYGYTF
d_gene: .; v_gene: TRBV28; abundance: .; j_gene: TRBJ2-7; CDR3nt: TGTGCCAGCAGTTCCCAACTTTTATGGGGCTACGAGCAGTACTTC; CDR3aa: CASSSQLLWGYEQYF
d_gene: .; v_gene: TRBV9; abundance: .; j_gene: TRBJ2-3; CDR3nt: TGTGCCAGCAGCGTAGTTGTGGGCCCAGGGGGCACAGATACGCAGTATTTT; CDR3aa: CASSVVVGPGGTDTQYF
d_gene: TRBD1; v_gene: TRBV5-1; abundance: .; j_gene: TRBJ2-7; CDR3nt: TGCGCCAGCAGCTCCGGGACAGGTCCGGGATTGTCCGAGCAGTACTTC; CDR3aa: CASSSGTGPGLSEQYF
d_gene: .; v_gene: TRBV19; abundance: .; j_gene: TRBJ1-2; CDR3nt: TGTGCCAGTAGTATAGTGAGTTCTGTGGACTATGGCTACACCTTC; CDR3aa: CASSIVSSVDYGYTF
d_gene: .; v_gene: TRBV19; abundance: .; j_gene: TRBJ2-7; CDR3nt: TGTGCCAGTAGTAACACAGGGAACCTGAGGTACTTC; CDR3aa: CASSNTGNLRYF
d_gene: .; v_gene: TRBV7-8; abundance: .; j_gene: TRBJ1-2; CDR3nt: TGTGCCAGCAGCTGGAAGGAGGCCAGGGAAAAAAACTATGGCTACACCTTC; CDR3aa: CASSWKEAREKNYGYTF
d_gene: TRBD2; v_gene: TRBV19; abundance: .; j_gene: TRBJ2-3; CDR3nt: TGTGCCAGTAGGAAGACGACTAGCGGGAGCACAGATACGCAGTATTTT; CDR3aa: CASRKTTSGSTDTQYF